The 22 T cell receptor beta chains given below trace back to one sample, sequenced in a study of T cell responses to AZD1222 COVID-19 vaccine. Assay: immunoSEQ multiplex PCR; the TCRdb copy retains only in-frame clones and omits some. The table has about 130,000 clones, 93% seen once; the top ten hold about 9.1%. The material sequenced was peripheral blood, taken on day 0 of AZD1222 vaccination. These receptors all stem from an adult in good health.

CDR3 in amino acids: CASSLGGYGTVQETQYF. CDR3 sequence (DNA): TGTGCCAGCAGCTTGGGGGGCTACGGGACGGTACAAGAGACCCAGTACTTC. The chain combines TRBV11-3 with TRBJ2-5; D possibly uses TRBD1 or TRBD2 (6 bases each). Germline loops: CDR1 SGHNT, CDR2 YENEEA. V was shortened by 3 bases and J by 2 bases, with 19 bases between the two germline ends. The CDR3 length is 17 residues.

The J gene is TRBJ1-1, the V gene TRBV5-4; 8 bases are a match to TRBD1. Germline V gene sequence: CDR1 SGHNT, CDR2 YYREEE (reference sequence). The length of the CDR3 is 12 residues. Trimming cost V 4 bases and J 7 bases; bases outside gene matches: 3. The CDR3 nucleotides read TGTGCCAGCAGCAGGACAGGGTATGAAGCTTTCTTT. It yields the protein CASSRTGYEAFF.

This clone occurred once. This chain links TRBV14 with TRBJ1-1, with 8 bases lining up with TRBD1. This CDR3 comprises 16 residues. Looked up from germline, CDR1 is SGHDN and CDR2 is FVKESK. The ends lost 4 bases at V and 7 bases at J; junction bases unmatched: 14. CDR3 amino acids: CASSRLTWTGQIEAFF. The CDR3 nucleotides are TGTGCCAGCAGCCGGCTTACCTGGACAGGGCAAATTGAAGCTTTCTTT.

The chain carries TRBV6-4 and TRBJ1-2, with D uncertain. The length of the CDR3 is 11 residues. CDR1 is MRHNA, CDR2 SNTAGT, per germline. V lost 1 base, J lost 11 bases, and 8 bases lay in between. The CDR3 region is CASSDLGRYTF. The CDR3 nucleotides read TGTGCCAGCAGTGACTTAGGGCGGTACACCTTC.

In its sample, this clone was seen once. CDR3 protein: CASSLVTGTGSYGYTF. The CDR3, as DNA: TGTGCCAGCAGTTTAGTCACCGGGACAGGGTCTTATGGCTACACCTTC. This rearrangement joins TRBV6-5 to TRBJ1-2; 9 nucleotides align to TRBD1. The J segment lost 5 bases and the V segment lost 4 bases, leaving 11 bases of the junction unmatched. Germline CDR1 MNHEY, CDR2 SVGAGI. The length of the CDR3 is 16 residues.

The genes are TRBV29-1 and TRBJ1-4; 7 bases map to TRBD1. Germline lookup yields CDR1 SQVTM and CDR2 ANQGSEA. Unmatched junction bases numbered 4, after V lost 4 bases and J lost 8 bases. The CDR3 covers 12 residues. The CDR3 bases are TGCAGCGTTGGGGGACAGCTGGAAAAACTGTTTTTT. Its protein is CSVGGQLEKLFF.

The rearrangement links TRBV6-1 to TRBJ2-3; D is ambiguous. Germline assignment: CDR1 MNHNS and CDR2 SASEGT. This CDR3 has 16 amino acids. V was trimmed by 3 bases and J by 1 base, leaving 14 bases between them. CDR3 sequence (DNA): TGTGCCAGCAGTGATAAATGGGGTCGCGGCACAGATACGCAGTATTTT. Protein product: CASSDKWGRGTDTQYF.

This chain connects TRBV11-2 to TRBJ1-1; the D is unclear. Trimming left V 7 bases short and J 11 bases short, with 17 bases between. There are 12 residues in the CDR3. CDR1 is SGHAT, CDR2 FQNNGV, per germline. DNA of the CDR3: TGTGCCAGCACCTACTTACCTCAACCCGCTTTCTTT. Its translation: CASTYLPQPAFF.

The CDR3 region is CASRSGGAGDTQYF. CDR3 DNA sequence: TGTGCCAGCCGTTCGGGGGGGGCCGGAGATACGCAGTATTTT. This rearrangement joins TRBV9 to TRBJ2-3; 8 bases map to TRBD2. Germline loops: CDR1 SGDLS, CDR2 YYNGEE. The CDR3 runs to 14 residues. The junction had 9 bases not matched to a gene; V was cut back by 7 bases and J by 5 bases. The full variable domain, its missing parts supplied by reference TRBV9 and TRBJ2-3, is DSGVTQTPKHLITATGQRVTLRCSPRSGDLSVYWYQQSLDQGLQFLIQYYNGEERAKGNILERFSAQQFPDLHSELNLSSLELGDSALYFCASRSGGAGDTQYFGPGTRLTVL.

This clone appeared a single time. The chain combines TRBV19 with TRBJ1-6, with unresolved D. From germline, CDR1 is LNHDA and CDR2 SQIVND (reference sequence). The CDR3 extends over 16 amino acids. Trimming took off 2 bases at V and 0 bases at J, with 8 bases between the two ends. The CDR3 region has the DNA TGTGCCAGTAGTATAACCCTAGGCTCCTATAATTCACCCCTCCACTTT. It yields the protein CASSITLGSYNSPLHF.

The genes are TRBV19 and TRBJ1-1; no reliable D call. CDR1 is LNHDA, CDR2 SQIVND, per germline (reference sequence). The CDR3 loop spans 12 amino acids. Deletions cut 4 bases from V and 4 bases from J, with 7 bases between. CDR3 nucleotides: TGTGCCAGTAGTACCAGCCCCACTGAAGCTTTCTTT. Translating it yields CASSTSPTEAFF.

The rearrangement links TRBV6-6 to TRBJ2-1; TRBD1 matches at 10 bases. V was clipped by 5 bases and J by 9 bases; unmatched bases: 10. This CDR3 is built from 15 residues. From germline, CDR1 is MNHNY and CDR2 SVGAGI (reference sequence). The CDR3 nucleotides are TGTGCCAGCAGTCAGGACAGGGGGGTATTAGGTGAGCAGTTCTTC. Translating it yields CASSQDRGVLGEQFF.

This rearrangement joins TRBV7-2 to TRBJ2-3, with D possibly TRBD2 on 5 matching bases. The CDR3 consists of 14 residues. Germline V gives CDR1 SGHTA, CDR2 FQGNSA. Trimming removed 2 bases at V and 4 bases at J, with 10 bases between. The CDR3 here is CASSLIGGSDTQYF. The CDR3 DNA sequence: TGTGCCAGCAGCTTAATTGGCGGGTCAGATACGCAGTATTTT.

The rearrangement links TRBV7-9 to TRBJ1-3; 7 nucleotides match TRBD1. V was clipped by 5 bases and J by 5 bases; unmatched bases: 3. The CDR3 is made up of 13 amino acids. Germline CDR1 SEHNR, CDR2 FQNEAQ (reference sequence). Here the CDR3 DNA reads TGTGCCAGCAGCCAGGGACAGCGAAACACCATATATTTT. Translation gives CASSQGQRNTIYF.

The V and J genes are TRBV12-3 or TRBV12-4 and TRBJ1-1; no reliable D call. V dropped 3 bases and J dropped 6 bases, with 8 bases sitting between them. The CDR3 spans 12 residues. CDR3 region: CASSLIGAEAFF. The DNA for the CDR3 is TGTGCCAGCAGTTTGATTGGGGCTGAAGCTTTCTTT.

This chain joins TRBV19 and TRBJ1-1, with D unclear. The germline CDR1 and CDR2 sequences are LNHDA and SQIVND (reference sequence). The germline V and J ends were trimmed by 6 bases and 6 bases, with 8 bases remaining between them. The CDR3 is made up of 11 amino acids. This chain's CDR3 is CASSGQPEAFF. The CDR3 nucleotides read TGTGCCAGTAGCGGCCAGCCTGAAGCTTTCTTT. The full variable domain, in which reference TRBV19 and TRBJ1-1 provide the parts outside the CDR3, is DGGITQSPKYLFRKEGQNVTLSCEQNLNHDAMYWYRQDPGQGLRLIYYSQIVNDFQKGDIAEGYSVSREKKESFPLTVTSAQKNPTAFYLCASSGQPEAFFGQGTRLTVV.

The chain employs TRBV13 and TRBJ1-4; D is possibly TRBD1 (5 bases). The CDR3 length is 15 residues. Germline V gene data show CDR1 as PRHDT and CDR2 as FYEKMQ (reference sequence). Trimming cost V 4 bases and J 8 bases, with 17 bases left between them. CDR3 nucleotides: TGTGCCAGCAGCTCTGGGGGTGAGGGGTCGGAAAAACTGTTTTTT. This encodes CASSSGGEGSEKLFF.

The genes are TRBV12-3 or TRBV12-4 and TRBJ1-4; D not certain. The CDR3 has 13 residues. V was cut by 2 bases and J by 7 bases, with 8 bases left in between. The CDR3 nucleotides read TGTGCCAGCAGTTTAACCGGGGTTGAAAAACTGTTTTTT. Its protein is CASSLTGVEKLFF.

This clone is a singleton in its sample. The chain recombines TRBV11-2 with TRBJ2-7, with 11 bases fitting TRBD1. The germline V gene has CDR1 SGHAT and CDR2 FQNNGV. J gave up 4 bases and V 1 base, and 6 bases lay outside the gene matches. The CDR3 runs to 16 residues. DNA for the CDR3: TGTGCCAGCAGCTTAGGGCCTGGACAGGGGGCGTACGAGCAGTACTTC. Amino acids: CASSLGPGQGAYEQYF.

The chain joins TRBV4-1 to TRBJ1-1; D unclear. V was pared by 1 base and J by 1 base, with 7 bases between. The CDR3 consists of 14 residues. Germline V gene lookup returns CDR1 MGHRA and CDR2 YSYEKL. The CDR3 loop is CASSQGVTNTEAFF. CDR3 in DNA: TGCGCCAGCAGCCAAGGGGTAACGAACACTGAAGCTTTCTTT.

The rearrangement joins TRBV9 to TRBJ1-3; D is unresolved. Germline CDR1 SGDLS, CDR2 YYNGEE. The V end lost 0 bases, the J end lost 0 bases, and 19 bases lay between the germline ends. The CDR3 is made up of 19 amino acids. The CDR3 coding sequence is TGTGCCAGCAGCGTAGCTACTGGGATCACGGGGAGCTCTGGAAACACCATATATTTT. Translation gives CASSVATGITGSSGNTIYF.

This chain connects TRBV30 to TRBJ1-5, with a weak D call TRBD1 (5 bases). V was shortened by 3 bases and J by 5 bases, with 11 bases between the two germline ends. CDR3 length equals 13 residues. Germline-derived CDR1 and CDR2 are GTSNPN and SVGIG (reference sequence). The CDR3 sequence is CAWSAVGDQPQHF. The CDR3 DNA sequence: TGTGCCTGGAGCGCTGTAGGGGATCAGCCCCAGCATTTT.